These T cell receptor beta chains were read from a single sample in a study of CD8 T cell repertoires and HIV-1 epitope variants. Some clones are missing from TCRdb's copy, which holds only in-frame ones; the method was immunoSEQ multiplex PCR. The data show about 95,000 clones, roughly 80% seen once. Input material: uncultured baseline CD8+ T cells from peripheral blood mononuclear cells (PBMCs). The receptors come from a male donor with HIV. Each CDR3 is given with its conserved first and last residue. D genes are given only for firm matches. Clone size is not always given. Where it is, it says once, few, many or a class for expanded clones.

D: .; V: TRBV16; J: TRBJ2-5; size: .; CDR3: CASSQSIQAGTQYF; DNA: TGTGCCAGCAGCCAATCAATCCAGGCCGGGACCCAGTACTTC
D: .; V: TRBV15; J: TRBJ1-4; size: .; CDR3: CATSRGGSVEKLFF; DNA: TGTGCCACCAGCAGGGGTGGATCTGTAGAAAAACTGTTTTTT
D: .; V: TRBV27; J: TRBJ2-7; size: .; CDR3: CASTLSRGLPYEQYF; DNA: TGTGCCAGCACCCTAAGCCGGGGATTGCCCTACGAGCAGTACTTC
D: .; V: TRBV28; J: TRBJ1-2; size: .; CDR3: CASSLRRVYYGYTF; DNA: TGTGCCAGCAGTTTACGCAGGGTTTACTATGGCTACACCTTC
D: .; V: TRBV5-1; J: TRBJ2-5; size: .; CDR3: CASSQDQTQYF; DNA: TGCGCCAGCAGTCAAGACCAGACCCAGTACTTC
D: .; V: TRBV5-4; J: TRBJ2-5; size: .; CDR3: CASTLGGSETQYF; DNA: TGTGCCAGCACCCTTGGGGGGTCGGAGACCCAGTACTTC
D: .; V: TRBV13; J: TRBJ2-1; size: few; CDR3: CASSPRDFKSEQFF; DNA: TGTGCCAGCAGCCCCCGGGACTTTAAATCTGAGCAGTTCTTC
D: TRBD2; V: TRBV5-6; J: TRBJ2-7; size: .; CDR3: CASGTLAGEAYEQYF; DNA: TGTGCCAGCGGAACCTTAGCGGGAGAAGCCTACGAGCAGTACTTC
D: .; V: TRBV6-5; J: TRBJ1-4; size: .; CDR3: CASSDTSTNEKLFF; DNA: TGTGCCAGCAGTGACACCTCAACTAATGAAAAACTGTTTTTT
D: TRBD2; V: TRBV6-5; J: TRBJ2-7; size: .; CDR3: CASSYSSSGAYEQYF; DNA: TGTGCCAGCAGTTACTCTTCTAGCGGGGCCTACGAGCAGTACTTC
D: TRBD2; V: TRBV19; J: TRBJ2-3; size: .; CDR3: CASSIDSGDSTDTQYF; DNA: TGTGCCAGTAGTATAGATAGCGGGGATAGCACAGATACGCAGTATTTT
D: TRBD1; V: TRBV29-1; J: TRBJ1-5; size: .; CDR3: CSVRQGDQPQHF; DNA: TGCAGCGTGAGACAGGGGGATCAGCCCCAGCATTTT
D: .; V: TRBV29-1; J: TRBJ1-2; size: few; CDR3: CSVGQDYGYTF; DNA: TGCAGCGTTGGACAGGACTATGGCTACACCTTC
D: TRBD1; V: TRBV27; J: TRBJ2-7; size: many; CDR3: CASSGSTGIEQYF; DNA: TGTGCCAGCAGTGGATCGACAGGGATCGAGCAGTACTTC
D: TRBD1; V: TRBV19; J: TRBJ2-4; size: many; CDR3: CASSSPSGQGAYGIQYF; DNA: TGTGCCAGTAGTAGTCCATCGGGACAGGGGGCTTATGGCATTCAGTACTTC
D: .; V: TRBV19; J: TRBJ1-5; size: medium-sized; CDR3: CASSIVPEGPQHF; DNA: TGTGCCAGTAGTATAGTTCCGGAGGGGCCCCAGCATTTT
D: .; V: TRBV6-5; J: TRBJ1-2; size: medium-sized; CDR3: CASRPRTDYGYTF; DNA: TGTGCCAGCAGACCGCGGACGGACTATGGCTACACCTTC